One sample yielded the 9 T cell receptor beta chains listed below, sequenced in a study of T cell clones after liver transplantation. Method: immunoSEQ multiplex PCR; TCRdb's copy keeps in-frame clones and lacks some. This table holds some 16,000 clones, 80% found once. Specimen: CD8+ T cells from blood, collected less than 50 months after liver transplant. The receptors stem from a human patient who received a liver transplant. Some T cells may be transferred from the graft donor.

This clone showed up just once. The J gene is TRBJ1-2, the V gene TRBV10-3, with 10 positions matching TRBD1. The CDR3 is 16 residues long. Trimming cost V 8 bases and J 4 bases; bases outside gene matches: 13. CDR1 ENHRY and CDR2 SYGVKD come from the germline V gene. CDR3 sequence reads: CAIASNGTGVVYGYTF. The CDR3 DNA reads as TGTGCCATCGCATCGAACGGGACAGGGGTAGTCTATGGCTACACCTTC.

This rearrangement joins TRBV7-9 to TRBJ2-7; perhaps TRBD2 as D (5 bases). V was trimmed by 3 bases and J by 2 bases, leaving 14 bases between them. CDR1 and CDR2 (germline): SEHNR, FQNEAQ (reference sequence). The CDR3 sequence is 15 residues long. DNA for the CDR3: TGTGCCAGCAGCTTGTCCGGGATCAGTCCCTACGAGCAGTACTTC. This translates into CASSLSGISPYEQYF.

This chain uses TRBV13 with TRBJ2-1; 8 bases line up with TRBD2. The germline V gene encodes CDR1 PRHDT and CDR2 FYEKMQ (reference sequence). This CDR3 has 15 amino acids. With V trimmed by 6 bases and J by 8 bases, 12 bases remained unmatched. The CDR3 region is CASRLQGTSNYEQFF. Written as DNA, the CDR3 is TGTGCCAGCAGACTTCAGGGGACTAGTAACTATGAGCAGTTCTTC. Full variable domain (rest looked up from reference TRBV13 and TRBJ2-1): AAGVIQSPRHLIKEKRETATLKCYPIPRHDTVYWYQQGPGQDPQFLISFYEKMQSDKGSIPDRFSAQQFSDYHSELNMSSLELGDSALYFCASRLQGTSNYEQFFGPGTRLTVL.

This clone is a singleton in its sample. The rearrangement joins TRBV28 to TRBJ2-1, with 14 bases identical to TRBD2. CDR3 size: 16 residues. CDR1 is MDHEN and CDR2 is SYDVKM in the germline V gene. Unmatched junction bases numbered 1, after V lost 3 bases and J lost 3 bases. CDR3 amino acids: CASSLGLAGDYNEQFF. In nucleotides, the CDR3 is TGTGCCAGCAGTTTGGGACTAGCGGGAGACTACAATGAGCAGTTCTTC.

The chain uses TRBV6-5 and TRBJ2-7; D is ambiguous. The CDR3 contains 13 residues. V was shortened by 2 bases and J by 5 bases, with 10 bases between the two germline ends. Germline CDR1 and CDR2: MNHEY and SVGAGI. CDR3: CASSYAPLNEQYF. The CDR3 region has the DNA TGTGCCAGCAGTTACGCCCCCCTAAACGAGCAGTACTTC.

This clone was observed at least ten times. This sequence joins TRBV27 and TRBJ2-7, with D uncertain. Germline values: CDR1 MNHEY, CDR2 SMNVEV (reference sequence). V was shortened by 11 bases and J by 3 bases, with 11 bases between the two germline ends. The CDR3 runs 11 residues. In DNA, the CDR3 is TGTGCCTGTGGATCTGACTACGAGCAGTACTTC. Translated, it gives CACGSDYEQYF.

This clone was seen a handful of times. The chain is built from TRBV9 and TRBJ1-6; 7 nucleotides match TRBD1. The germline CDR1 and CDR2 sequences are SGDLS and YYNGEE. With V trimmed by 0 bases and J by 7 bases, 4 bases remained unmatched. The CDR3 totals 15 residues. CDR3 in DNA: TGTGCCAGCAGCGTAGAGGGGGCGTGGAATTCACCCCTCCACTTT. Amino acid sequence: CASSVEGAWNSPLHF.

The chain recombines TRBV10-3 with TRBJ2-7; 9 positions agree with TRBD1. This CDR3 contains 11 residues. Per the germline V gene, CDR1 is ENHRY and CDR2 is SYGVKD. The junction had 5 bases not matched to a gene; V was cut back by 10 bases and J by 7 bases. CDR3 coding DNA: TGTGCCACGGGGACAGGGAGTGAGCAGTACTTC. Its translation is CATGTGSEQYF.

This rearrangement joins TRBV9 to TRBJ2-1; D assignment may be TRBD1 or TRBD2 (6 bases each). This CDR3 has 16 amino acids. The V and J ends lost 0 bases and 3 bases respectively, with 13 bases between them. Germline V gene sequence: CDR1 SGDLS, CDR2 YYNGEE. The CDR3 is CASSVEGGTFYNEQFF. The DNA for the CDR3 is TGTGCCAGCAGCGTAGAAGGGGGGACTTTCTACAATGAGCAGTTCTTC. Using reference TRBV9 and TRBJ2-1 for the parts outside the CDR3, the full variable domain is DSGVTQTPKHLITATGQRVTLRCSPRSGDLSVYWYQQSLDQGLQFLIQYYNGEERAKGNILERFSAQQFPDLHSELNLSSLELGDSALYFCASSVEGGTFYNEQFFGPGTRLTVL.